These 10 T cell receptor beta chains were sequenced from one sample in a study of early T cells in non-severe SARS-CoV-2 infection. Each CDR3 protein gets one entry after TCRdb re-called the 5' RACE reads with MiXCR. The data hold some 100,000 distinct CDR3 sequences, with roughly 14% observed a single time. The sample consisted of whole blood. These receptor sequences come from an adult who was a healthcare worker with PCR-confirmed SARS-CoV-2 infection or an uninfected control (not recorded which).

The table lists this clonotype with many counts. J is TRBJ2-3 and V is TRBV30, with 11 bases fitting TRBD2. V gave up 3 bases and J gave up 3 bases; unmatched junction bases: 5. The CDR3 is made up of 15 amino acids. Germline V CDR1 and CDR2: GTSNPN, SVGIG (reference sequence). The CDR3 here is CAWSVAGGPTDTQYF. The CDR3 nucleotides are TGTGCCTGGAGCGTAGCGGGGGGGCCGACAGATACGCAGTATTTT.

V is TRBV6-1 and J is TRBJ1-5; possible D gene TRBD1, 6 bases. Per the germline V gene, CDR1 is MNHNS and CDR2 is SASEGT. Trimming removed 3 bases at V and 7 bases at J, with 16 bases between. This CDR3 region has 15 residues. CDR3 protein: CASSDMGGRRQPQHF. The CDR3 nucleotides read TGTGCCAGCAGTGATATGGGGGGCCGCAGACAGCCCCAGCATTTT.

This clonotype was detected only a few times. This chain joins TRBV20-1 and TRBJ2-6; possibly TRBD1 for D (5 bases). Trimming took off 3 bases at V and 0 bases at J, with 12 bases between the two ends. Germline V CDR1 and CDR2: DFQATT, SNEGSKA (reference sequence). The CDR3 sequence is 16 residues long. The CDR3 protein is CSASRQGSSGANVLTF. The CDR3 nucleotides are TGCAGTGCTAGTAGGCAGGGTTCCTCTGGGGCCAACGTCCTGACTTTC.

The sample holds many counts of this clonotype. The V gene is TRBV6-6, the J gene TRBJ1-5; D gene unclear. The CDR3 extends over 13 amino acids. The germline gives CDR1 MNHNY, CDR2 SVGAGI (reference sequence). Trimming cost V 5 bases and J 0 bases, with 5 bases left between them. CDR3 in amino acids: CASSRNSNQPQHF. CDR3 nucleotides: TGTGCCAGCAGTCGAAATAGCAATCAGCCCCAGCATTTT.

This clonotype appeared a few times. The V and J genes are TRBV12-2 and TRBJ2-1; the listed D gene, TRBD1, was not tested against the DNA. TRBV12-2 is described as a pseudogene. The CDR3 contains 14 residues. The CDR3 DNA sequence: TGTGCAAGTCGCCGCCGGGACAGGGGTAATGAGCAGTTCTTC. This gives the protein CASRRRDRGNEQFF.

This clonotype was seen ten or more times. This chain uses TRBV3-1 with TRBJ1-6; D not resolved. The CDR3 runs 13 residues. The germline V gene has CDR1 LGHDT and CDR2 YNNKEL (reference sequence). The V and J ends lost 3 bases and 7 bases respectively, with 7 bases between them. The CDR3 spells CASSHGLNSPLHF. CDR3 sequence (DNA): TGTGCCAGCAGCCACGGGCTGAATTCACCCCTCCACTTT.

This clonotype was seen many times. The chain combines TRBV3-1 with TRBJ2-7, with D possibly matching TRBD2 (6 bases). Trimming cost V 4 bases and J 7 bases, with 11 bases left between them. There are 12 residues in the CDR3. CDR1 and CDR2 (germline): LGHDT, YNNKEL (reference sequence). The chain's CDR3 is CASSLRGNEQYV. In nucleotides, the CDR3 is TGTGCCAGCAGCCTCCGGGGGAATGAGCAGTACGTC.

This sequence joins TRBV18 and TRBJ2-7; TRBD2 aligns across 13 bases. The germline V gene encodes CDR1 KGHSH and CDR2 LQKENI. The CDR3 totals 15 residues. With 5 bases clipped from V and 7 bases from J, the junction kept 8 bases outside the gene matches. CDR3 DNA sequence: TGTGCCAGCTCAACGACTAGCGGGGGGCCAGAGGAGCAGTACGTC. This translates into CASSTTSGGPEEQYV.

J is TRBJ2-2 and V is TRBV20-1, with 8 nucleotides matching TRBD2. V dropped 0 bases and J dropped 4; count of bases not matched to a gene: 7. This CDR3 region has 16 residues. CDR1 and CDR2 from the germline V gene are DFQATT and SNEGSKA (reference sequence). CDR3 sequence reads: CSARDPGGDSTGELFF. The CDR3 nucleotides read TGCAGTGCTAGAGATCCCGGGGGGGACTCCACCGGGGAGCTGTTTTTT.

The V call is TRBV6-6, the J call TRBJ1-1; D remains unclear. This CDR3 has 12 residues. Trimming took 0 bases from V and 8 from J, leaving 7 bases between them. CDR1 MNHNY and CDR2 SVGAGI come from the germline V gene (reference sequence). In nucleotides, the CDR3 is TGTGCCAGCAGTTACTCGAAAAGGGAAGCTTTCTTT. It yields the protein CASSYSKREAFF.